This record covers a single T cell receptor beta chain. No antigen is known for it. These data come from a study of early T cells in non-severe SARS-CoV-2 infection. Turning to the study itself: RNA in bulk from unsorted whole blood was sequenced, and chains were unpaired. Study-wide findings and caveats: Private and CD4 specificities were missed by VDJdb matching, skewed to anti-spike CD8.

The CDR3 is made up of 11 amino acids. V gave up 6 bases and J gave up 6 bases, with 12 bases separating them. CDR1 is SQVTM and CDR2 is ANQGSEA in the germline V gene. As part of library construction, unique molecular identifiers were attached to individual cDNA molecules. MiXCR, applied by TCRdb to the 5' RACE reads, yields one record per CDR3 protein. The sample gives more than 70,000 distinct CDR3 sequences, roughly 13% of which show up once; roughly 13% is in the top ten. V is TRBV29-1 and J is TRBJ2-7; tentatively, D is TRBD1 (5 bases). This clonotype originated in an adult who was a healthcare worker with PCR-confirmed SARS-CoV-2 infection or an uninfected control (not recorded which). What was sequenced was whole blood. For the CDR3, the DNA is TGCAGCGTCGGGCAGGGAAGCGAGCAGTACTTC. Protein sequence: CSVGQGSEQYF.